These 3 T cell receptor beta chains were sequenced from one sample in a study of PD-1 blockade in mismatch repair-deficient tumors. Some clones are missing from TCRdb's copy, which holds only in-frame ones; the method was immunoSEQ multiplex PCR. The sample has some 19,000 clones, about 80% seen once. This material consisted of PBMCs, taken 52 weeks after starting pembrolizumab. These TCRs come from an adult with mismatch repair-deficient cancer.

This clone has a handful of counts. V and J are TRBV5-5 and TRBJ2-7; a weak D match, TRBD1 (6 bases). Per germline, CDR1 SGHKS and CDR2 YYEKEE (reference sequence). This CDR3 has 13 amino acids. The ends were cut back, 2 bases at V and 1 base at J, with 7 bases in the middle. CDR3 sequence reads: CASSLQGSYEQYF. The CDR3 DNA follows: TGTGCCAGCAGCTTACAGGGATCCTACGAGCAGTACTTC. Full variable domain (outside the CDR3, taken from reference TRBV5-5 and TRBJ2-7): DAGVTQSPTHLIKTRGQQVTLRCSPISGHKSVSWYQQVLGQGPQFIFQYYEKEERGRGNFPDRFSARQFPNYSSELNVNALLLGDSALYLCASSLQGSYEQYFGPGTRLTVT.

The gene calls are TRBV25-1 and TRBJ1-6, with a possible D match to TRBD1 (5 bases). V was cut by 7 bases and J by 5 bases, with 15 bases left in between. Germline loops: CDR1 MGHDK, CDR2 SYGVNS. This CDR3 spans 15 amino acids. DNA of the CDR3: TGTGCCAGCACCCCCCCAGGACATAATAATTCACCCCTCCACTTT. It encodes CASTPPGHNNSPLHF.

The chain joins TRBV7-6 to TRBJ1-6, with 7 bases fitting TRBD1. The length of the CDR3 is 16 residues. From germline, CDR1 is SGHVS and CDR2 FNYEAQ. After removal of 5 bases from V and 9 bases from J, the junction contained 13 bases not matched to a gene. Written as DNA, the CDR3 is TGTGCCAGCAGCCCAAGAAGGGGGCGGGATACTTCACCCCTCCACTTT. It encodes CASSPRRGRDTSPLHF. Drawing the rest from reference TRBV7-6 and TRBJ1-6, the complete variable domain is GAGVSQSPRYKVTKRGQDVALRCDPISGHVSLYWYRQALGQGPEFLTYFNYEAQQDKSGLPNDRFSAERPEGSISTLTIQRTEQRDSAMYRCASSPRRGRDTSPLHFGNGTRLTVT.